This T cell receptor beta chain was recovered during a study of cytomegalovirus exposure and HLA in healthy donors. Study results and limitations: Later analysis identified a missense DCLRE1C variant that was linked to TCR beta V- and J-gene trimming.

A remark on this clone: Its matching antigen is unknown.

PCR involved 60 Vbeta and 13 Jbeta primers. TCRdb's table, derived via immunoSEQ multiplex PCR, lists solely in-frame clones and lacks some. The sample shows some 130,000 clones, roughly three quarters of them seen only once. CDR3 length: 14 amino acids. Germline V gene data show CDR1 as SGHRS and CDR2 as YFSETQ. Trimming stripped 2 bases from V and 5 bases from J, with 11 bases between. This sequence originates from a young man in good health and CMV-seronegative. Sequencing used PBMCs. The chain is built from TRBV5-1 and TRBJ2-1, with a possible D match to TRBD1 (5 bases). DNA for the CDR3: TGCGCCAGCAGCTTAACAGGCGAGCACAATGAGCAGTTCTTC. Translated: CASSLTGEHNEQFF.